This TCR beta chain was captured by sequencing in a study of human T cells and chemical hapten exposure. From germline, CDR1 is SGHNT and CDR2 YYREEE (reference sequence). The CDR3 runs to 12 residues. V gave up 0 bases and J gave up 12 bases, with 10 bases separating them. This clonotype was found a few times. As to time point: patch test 2, 6 weeks after DPC sensitization. The treatment is: therapeutic diphenylcyclopropenone sensitization with weekly scalp DPC. In TCRdb, the RACE reads were re-called with MiXCR into one record per CDR3 protein. Of roughly 52,000 distinct CDR3 sequences in the sample, about 10% were seen once.

This sequence joins TRBV5-4 and TRBJ2-1, with D possibly matching TRBD2 (6 bases). The source was whole blood, collected in connection with sensitization to the hapten diphenylcyclopropenone (DPC). This TCR derives from a woman aged 45-60 years with alopecia areata. Some clones in this sample may be carry-over from other donors' samples. The CDR3 loop is CASSLGRLGQFF. CDR3 DNA: TGTGCCAGCAGCTTGGGGCGACTAGGGCAGTTCTTC.